This TCR beta chain was observed in a study of shared T cell receptors in the human thymus. Sequencing used immunoSEQ multiplex PCR; TCRdb keeps in-frame clones, though not all of them. Of roughly 660,000 clones listed, approximately 90% are singletons. These same data were also listed under a study on human thymus T cells. That paper states: Resections from corrective heart surgery supplied the thymus tissue. Blood and thymic repertoires both appeared biased in V and J gene usage. As related research reported, thymic repertoires overlapped highly among unrelated individuals.

Sequencing used thymocytes. This TCR was sampled from a boy younger than two with a congenital heart defect.

The CDR3 loop reads CASRSTSTDTQYF. CDR3 in DNA: TGTGCCAGCAGATCGACTAGCACAGATACGCAGTATTTT. The chain combines TRBV28 with TRBJ2-3, with D hard to call. Germline-derived CDR1 and CDR2 are MDHEN and SYDVKM. Deletions cut 6 bases from V and 0 bases from J, with 7 bases between. The CDR3 has 13 residues.